The next 20 T cell receptor beta chains were all read from a single sample in a study of shared clonotypes between healthy human individuals. Some clones are missing from TCRdb's copy, which holds only in-frame ones; the method was immunoSEQ multiplex PCR. The sample contains hundreds of thousands of clones, 55% to 85% of which appear only once. The material sequenced was memory CD4+ T cells sorted from blood. The subset denotes: CD45RA-negative fraction. The receptor set was obtained from a woman in her twenties or thirties in good health.

As for this clone: The sample has other DNA sequences that encode this CDR3 too. The chain has TRBV7-9 and TRBJ1-5, with D hard to call. Germline V gives CDR1 SEHNR, CDR2 FQNEAQ (reference sequence). V was cut by 5 bases and J by 5 bases, with 10 bases left in between. The CDR3 loop spans 13 amino acids. The CDR3 region has the DNA TGTGCCAGCAGCCTCACAGCGGATCAGCCCCAGCATTTT. Translated, it gives CASSLTADQPQHF.

The chain's CDR3 is CASSVQGDQPQHF. The CDR3 DNA is TGTGCCAGCAGCGTTCAGGGCGATCAGCCCCAGCATTTT. The rearrangement joins TRBV7-8 to TRBJ1-5; maybe TRBD1 (5 bases). The V and J ends lost 5 bases and 5 bases respectively, with 10 bases between them. This CDR3 comprises 13 residues. Germline CDR1 is SGHVS and CDR2 is FQNEAQ.

CDR3 amino acids: CASSLLWSRQGAQETQYF. Written as DNA, the CDR3 is TGTGCCAGCAGTCTCCTATGGTCCCGACAGGGGGCACAAGAGACCCAGTACTTC. This rearrangement joins TRBV28 to TRBJ2-5; 10 nucleotides agree with TRBD1. This CDR3 is built from 18 residues. The V gene's germline CDR1 is MDHEN and CDR2 SYDVKM. V shed 5 bases and J 2 bases; nucleotides not matched to a gene: 14.

In its sample, this clone was seen a few times. V usage is TRBV5-4 and J usage is TRBJ1-2; D ambiguous. CDR1 and CDR2 from the germline V gene are SGHNT and YYREEE (reference sequence). The CDR3 loop spans 13 amino acids. V lost 4 bases and J lost 4, with 11 bases in between. The CDR3 DNA reads as TGTGCCAGCAGCCGCGGACTGTTCTATGGCTACACCTTC. This encodes CASSRGLFYGYTF.

The chain employs TRBV28 and TRBJ2-3; 9 bases agree with TRBD2. The CDR3 has 16 residues. After removal of 0 bases from V and 3 bases from J, the junction contained 4 bases not matched to a gene. Germline V gene data show CDR1 as MDHEN and CDR2 as SYDVKM. The CDR3 nucleotides read TGTGCCAGCAGTTTATGGGGCGGGAGGGGGACAGATACGCAGTATTTT. The encoded protein is CASSLWGGRGTDTQYF.

To note about this clone: Other DNA sequences within the sample encode an identical CDR3. CDR3 region: CASRTSGLTDTQYF. The CDR3 DNA is TGTGCCAGCCGGACTAGCGGGTTGACAGATACGCAGTATTTT. This rearrangement joins TRBV6-1 to TRBJ2-3; 11 nucleotides align to TRBD2. Germline assignment: CDR1 MNHNS and CDR2 SASEGT. Trimming removed 8 bases from V and 3 bases from J; junction bases left unmatched: 4. CDR3 length: 14 amino acids.

The chain links TRBV28 to TRBJ2-2, with no clear D. The germline V gene has CDR1 MDHEN and CDR2 SYDVKM. This CDR3 region has 13 residues. Trimming stripped 4 bases from V and 6 bases from J, with 9 bases between. Here the CDR3 reads CASSSSIPGELFF. In DNA, the CDR3 is TGTGCCAGCAGTTCTTCTATACCCGGGGAGCTGTTTTTT.

The chain carries TRBV2 and TRBJ2-3; no clear D. Germline-derived CDR1 and CDR2 are SNHLY and FYNNEI. V lost 5 bases and J lost 4, with 10 bases in between. This CDR3 region has 13 residues. CDR3 sequence: CASSQSDSDTQYF. The CDR3 DNA reads TGTGCCAGCAGTCAGAGTGACTCAGATACGCAGTATTTT.

The chain combines TRBV5-1 with TRBJ2-3; the match to TRBD2 covers 13 bases. The CDR3 contains 22 residues. Germline CDR1 and CDR2: SGHRS and YFSETQ. The J segment lost 3 bases and the V segment lost 0 bases, leaving 19 bases of the junction unmatched. CDR3 amino acids: CASSLALGEYWTSGSGTDTQYF. The CDR3 bases are TGCGCCAGCAGCTTGGCCCTTGGCGAGTACTGGACTAGCGGGAGTGGGACAGATACGCAGTATTTT.

This chain connects TRBV7-8 to TRBJ2-7, with D possibly TRBD1 on 5 matching bases. The ends were cut back, 5 bases at V and 4 bases at J, with 18 bases in the middle. The CDR3 loop spans 15 amino acids. Germline CDR1 reads SGHVS; CDR2 reads FQNEAQ. CDR3 protein: CASSPGRGMRYEQYF. CDR3 nucleotides: TGTGCCAGCAGCCCCGGTAGGGGTATGAGGTACGAGCAGTACTTC.

The chain links TRBV7-3 to TRBJ2-3, with D uncertain. Germline CDR1 reads SGHTA; CDR2 reads FQGTGA. The CDR3 loop spans 16 amino acids. Trimming removed 4 bases from V and 0 bases from J, with 14 bases in between. The CDR3 reads CASSSTSGGSTDTQYF. In nucleotides, the CDR3 is TGTGCCAGCAGCTCAACTTCGGGCGGTAGCACAGATACGCAGTATTTT. Full variable domain (rest looked up from reference TRBV7-3 and TRBJ2-3): GAGVSQTPSNKVTEKGKYVELRCDPISGHTALYWYRQSLGQGPEFLIYFQGTGAADDSGLPNDRFFAVRPEGSVSTLKIQRTERGDSAVYLCASSSTSGGSTDTQYFGPGTRLTVL.

Details on this clone: Other DNA sequences in the sample encode the same CDR3. This chain connects TRBV10-3 to TRBJ2-7; D call uncertain. Trimming took off 3 bases at V and 2 bases at J, with 8 bases between the two ends. This CDR3 is 13 amino acids long. Per the germline V gene, CDR1 is ENHRY and CDR2 is SYGVKD. The CDR3 DNA follows: TGTGCCATCAGTGAAGACGGTCCCTACGAGCAGTACTTC. It translates to CAISEDGPYEQYF.

The rearrangement joins TRBV28 to TRBJ1-1; D is unclear. Trimming removed 7 bases from V and 8 bases from J, with 14 bases in between. The CDR3 consists of 12 residues. Germline loops: CDR1 MDHEN, CDR2 SYDVKM. CDR3 coding DNA: TGTGCCAGCAACATCCGCCCGGGGGAAGCTTTCTTT. Translation gives CASNIRPGEAFF.

This clone was counted a few times. This sequence joins TRBV6-4 and TRBJ1-1, with D possibly being TRBD1 (5 bases). The CDR3 has 14 amino acids. Per the germline V gene, CDR1 is MRHNA and CDR2 is SNTAGT. Deletions cut 10 bases from V and 3 bases from J, with 18 bases between. The CDR3 sequence is CANDKGSMDTEAFF. DNA for the CDR3: TGTGCCAACGACAAGGGGTCAATGGACACTGAAGCTTTCTTT.

The chain employs TRBV6-1 and TRBJ2-7; D may be TRBD1 or TRBD2 (5 bases each). Trimming pared 2 bases from V and 0 bases from J, leaving 11 bases between. Germline V gene lookup returns CDR1 MNHNS and CDR2 SASEGT. The CDR3 loop spans 15 amino acids. The DNA of the CDR3 is TGTGCCAGCAGTGAACAGGGAGACAGCTCCTACGAGCAGTACTTC. It yields the protein CASSEQGDSSYEQYF.

This clone came up many times. The V call is TRBV19, the J call TRBJ2-1; D gene ambiguous. Germline V CDR1 and CDR2: LNHDA, SQIVND (reference sequence). V lost 5 bases, J lost 8 bases, and 13 bases lay in between. This CDR3 contains 13 residues. The chain's CDR3 is CASSYGVGDEQFF. DNA for the CDR3: TGTGCCAGTAGTTATGGGGTTGGGGATGAGCAGTTCTTC.

The CDR3: CASSGGNNEQFF. The CDR3 nucleotides read TGCGCCAGCAGCGGCGGGAACAATGAGCAGTTCTTC. This chain connects TRBV10-2 to TRBJ2-1; maybe TRBD2 (6 bases). This CDR3 has 12 amino acids. In germline, CDR1 is WSHSY, CDR2 SAAADI. Between the trimmed V and J ends, which lost 6 bases and 5 bases, there was a span of 8 bases.

On this clone itself: Other DNA sequences in this specimen translate into the identical CDR3. V usage is TRBV30 and J usage is TRBJ1-1; D might be TRBD1 (6 bases). V was clipped by 2 bases and J by 5 bases, with 12 bases between them. CDR3 length: 13 amino acids. From germline, CDR1 is GTSNPN and CDR2 SVGIG (reference sequence). The CDR3 nucleotides are TGTGCCTGGAGTCTCACAGGGAATACTGAAGCTTTCTTT. Residues: CAWSLTGNTEAFF.

The chain links TRBV19 to TRBJ2-3; no clear D gene. This CDR3 spans 14 amino acids. V was shortened by 7 bases and J by 3 bases, with 14 bases between the two germline ends. Germline V gives CDR1 LNHDA, CDR2 SQIVND (reference sequence). The chain's CDR3 is CASTTTGVTDTQYF. The CDR3 nucleotides are TGTGCCAGTACTACAACCGGCGTGACAGATACGCAGTATTTT.

This chain joins TRBV5-1 and TRBJ1-3; tentatively, D is TRBD1 (5 bases). Trimming stripped 8 bases from V and 1 base from J, with 13 bases between. The CDR3 totals 14 residues. Looked up from germline, CDR1 is SGHRS and CDR2 is YFSETQ. CDR3 sequence (DNA): TGCGCCAGTGGCGGGGGGGATTCTGGAAACACCATATATTTT. Its translation: CASGGGDSGNTIYF.